This T cell receptor (beta chain) appears in the sequencing data of a study of blood T cell repertoires in COVID-19. Trimming shortened V by 1 base and J by 4 bases, and 5 bases separated the two germline ends. This CDR3 contains 13 residues. Germline lookup yields CDR1 SGHNT and CDR2 YENEEA. The protocol was immunoSEQ multiplex PCR, while the TCRdb copy is restricted to in-frame clones and leaves out a portion. The sample lists a few hundred thousand clones, nearly 90% seen once, with over 12% in the top ten. This TCR came from a young man who had been exposed to COVID-19. Specimen: PBMCs or T cells enriched from blood (not recorded which). The chain recombines TRBV11-3 with TRBJ2-1; TRBD2 might be the D (5 bases). CDR3 in amino acids: CASSLAGYNEQFF. The DNA for the CDR3 is TGTGCCAGCAGCTTAGCGGGATACAATGAGCAGTTCTTC.